Below, 16 T cell receptor beta chains from the same sample are listed, as sequenced in a study of CD8 T cells in ankylosing spondylitis. MiXCR, run by TCRdb on the 5' RACE reads, gives a single entry per CDR3 protein. Of fewer than 400,000 distinct CDR3 sequences detected, over 12% appear once; the ten largest clones hold less than 1.1%. Sequencing used blood, either unsorted or a sorted T cell fraction (not recorded which). The receptor set was obtained from a male donor with ankylosing spondylitis or in good health (not recorded which).

The chain couples TRBV5-1 to TRBJ1-5; 9 nucleotides align to TRBD1. From germline, CDR1 is SGHRS and CDR2 YFSETQ. J lost 4 bases, V lost 4 bases, and 6 bases had no gene match. This CDR3 has 15 residues. This CDR3 is CASSPLGQGNQPQHF. As DNA, the CDR3 is TGCGCCAGCAGCCCCTTGGGACAGGGTAATCAGCCCCAGCATTTT.

The table lists this clonotype with a few counts. The chain carries TRBV28 and TRBJ2-7; D gene unclear. This CDR3 is built from 12 residues. Germline V lookup: CDR1 MDHEN, CDR2 SYDVKM. V dropped 5 bases and J dropped 5 bases, with 10 bases sitting between them. The CDR3 loop is CASSLSLHEQYF. In nucleotides, the CDR3 is TGTGCCAGCAGTCTATCTCTCCACGAGCAGTACTTC.

This clonotype was counted at least ten times. This chain links TRBV12-3 or TRBV12-4 with TRBJ1-5; tentative D call: TRBD1 (6 bases). There are 14 residues in the CDR3. V gave up 7 bases and J gave up 10 bases, with 20 bases separating them. In DNA, the CDR3 is TGTGCCAGCAAGCGGGAGGGGGATTGGGGACCCCAGCATTTT. Its translation is CASKREGDWGPQHF.

This clonotype was counted between two and nine times. The chain uses TRBV5-1 and TRBJ2-7; no reliable D call. Germline CDR1 reads SGHRS; CDR2 reads YFSETQ. The CDR3 has 12 residues. V lost 3 bases and J lost 7, with 11 bases in between. For the CDR3, the DNA is TGCGCCAGCAGCTCTTCCGTGGGAGAGCAGTACTTC. This encodes CASSSSVGEQYF.

This clonotype has just a few counts. This chain uses TRBV4-1 with TRBJ1-3; D perhaps matches TRBD1 (5 bases). V was clipped by 4 bases and J by 0 bases, with 25 bases between them. Germline CDR1 reads MGHRA; CDR2 reads YSYEKL. This CDR3 comprises 20 residues. The CDR3 sequence: CASSRLKDNSKRGSGNTIYF. The CDR3 DNA sequence: TGCGCCAGCAGCCGGCTTAAGGACAACAGTAAAAGGGGCTCTGGAAACACCATATATTTT.

V and J are TRBV7-9 and TRBJ2-7; 9 bases agree with TRBD1. V lost 4 bases, J lost 4 bases, and 14 bases stayed unmatched. Germline loops: CDR1 SEHNR, CDR2 FQNEAQ (reference sequence). There are 17 residues in the CDR3. The CDR3 DNA reads as TGTGCCAGCAGCTCATTCTCAGGACAGGGGAGAGGATACGAGCAGTACTTC. This codes for CASSSFSGQGRGYEQYF.

V gene TRBV5-1 combines with J gene TRBJ2-1, with no clear D. Germline V CDR1 and CDR2: SGHRS, YFSETQ. V dropped 0 bases and J dropped 9 bases, with 4 bases sitting between them. CDR3 length: 11 residues. CDR3 residues: CASSLESEQFF. CDR3 DNA sequence: TGCGCCAGCAGCTTGGAGAGTGAGCAGTTCTTC.

This clonotype was counted between two and nine times. This chain joins TRBV6-5 and TRBJ1-1; D gene uncertain. The V and J ends lost 6 bases and 3 bases respectively, with 8 bases between them. This CDR3 is built from 12 residues. Germline V gene sequence: CDR1 MNHEY, CDR2 SVGAGI. As DNA, the CDR3 is TGTGCCAGCAGCCAAGGGTACACTGAAGCTTTCTTT. Its protein is CASSQGYTEAFF.

The V call is TRBV24-1, the J call TRBJ2-6; tentatively, D is TRBD1 (6 bases). CDR3 length: 15 residues. Per the germline V gene, CDR1 is KGHDR and CDR2 is SFDVKD. Trimming cost V 12 bases and J 0 bases, with 14 bases left between them. The CDR3 DNA reads TGTGCCGCCGTGCAGGGGCTCTCTGGGGCCAACGTCCTGACTTTC. Encoded protein: CAAVQGLSGANVLTF.

The chain carries TRBV29-1 and TRBJ2-7; D ambiguous. Germline lookup yields CDR1 SQVTM and CDR2 ANQGSEA. The CDR3 length is 14 residues. V gave up 4 bases and J gave up 2 bases, with 15 bases separating them. CDR3 coding DNA: TGCAGCGTTGCTCCAAGGGATCCCACCTACGAGCAGTACTTC. It codes for CSVAPRDPTYEQYF.

In this sample, this clonotype turned up a few times. The chain combines TRBV12-3 or TRBV12-4 with TRBJ2-7; tentative D call: TRBD1 (6 bases). The CDR3 totals 13 residues. The ends were cut back, 6 bases at V and 4 bases at J, with 13 bases in the middle. CDR3 sequence (DNA): TGTGCCAGCAGCCACCGGGACACGTACGAGCAGTACTTC. It encodes CASSHRDTYEQYF.

This clonotype was seen a handful of times. The chain's CDR3 is CASSHRDRGMNTEAFF. CDR3 sequence (DNA): TGTGCCAGCAGCCACCGGGACAGGGGGATGAACACTGAAGCTTTCTTT. This chain uses TRBV3-1 with TRBJ1-1, with 11 nucleotides matching TRBD1. The length of the CDR3 is 16 residues. V dropped 3 bases and J dropped 0; count of bases not matched to a gene: 3. Germline-derived CDR1 and CDR2 are LGHDT and YNNKEL (reference sequence).

Only a few counts were recorded for this clonotype. The chain combines TRBV10-3 with TRBJ1-6; the D is unclear. Germline CDR1 reads ENHRY; CDR2 reads SYGVKD. Trimming shortened V by 0 bases and J by 3 bases, and 9 bases separated the two germline ends. This CDR3 region has 16 residues. CDR3 loop: CAISESGQIYNSPLHF. CDR3 DNA sequence: TGTGCCATCAGTGAGTCAGGGCAGATCTATAATTCACCCCTCCACTTT.

This chain links TRBV20-1 with TRBJ2-2, with D tentatively TRBD1 (5 bases). There are 12 residues in the CDR3. The V gene's germline CDR1 is DFQATT and CDR2 SNEGSKA (reference sequence). The V end lost 4 bases, the J end lost 3 bases, and 6 bases lay between the germline ends. CDR3 bases: TGCAGTGCTACCAGGGACACCGGGGAGCTGTTTTTT. It codes for CSATRDTGELFF.

This chain links TRBV3-1 with TRBJ1-2; D remains unclear. There are 13 residues in the CDR3. Germline CDR1 reads LGHDT; CDR2 reads YNNKEL (reference sequence). V was clipped by 0 bases and J by 3 bases, with 5 bases between them. The CDR3 loop reads CASSQDSYYGYTF. DNA for the CDR3: TGTGCCAGCAGCCAAGACAGTTACTATGGCTACACCTTC.

This clonotype occurred a few times. The V call is TRBV6-1, the J call TRBJ1-4, with unresolved D. Germline-derived CDR1 and CDR2 are MNHNS and SASEGT. Trimming pared 6 bases from V and 5 bases from J, leaving 7 bases between. The CDR3 totals 12 residues. CDR3 bases: TGTGCCAGCAGATTCTTCAATGAAAAACTGTTTTTT. This codes for CASRFFNEKLFF.